Included here is one T cell receptor beta chain sequence, with context. The antigen is undetermined. Alongside a J-beta primer mix, a sample-barcoded 5' primer served in a second PCR lasting roughly 6 to 11 cycles. Each CDR3 protein gets one entry after TCRdb re-called the 5' RACE reads with MiXCR. The table lists around 1.7 million distinct CDR3 sequences, approximately 28% of them singletons. The data were taken from a study of blood T cells in healthy people across ages. Study-wide background: In model experiments, template switching was able to capture about one barcoded beta molecule for every two T cells that were present.

Per-sample yields of isolated PBMCs were at least 6 million. The CDR3 covers 12 residues. Germline V gene data show CDR1 as SQVTM and CDR2 as ANQGSEA. V gave up 6 bases and J gave up 11 bases, with 16 bases separating them. Study-level findings and limits: Both higher diversity and more naive CD4+ cells marked long-lived donors when set against aged donors.

The rearrangement joins TRBV29-1 to TRBJ1-4; a weak D match, TRBD1 (6 bases). This sequence originates from a woman in her twenties or thirties in good health. Sequenced: blood. CDR3 sequence: CSVGDSGDKLFF. In nucleotides, the CDR3 is TGCAGCGTGGGCGATTCAGGGGATAAACTGTTTTTT.